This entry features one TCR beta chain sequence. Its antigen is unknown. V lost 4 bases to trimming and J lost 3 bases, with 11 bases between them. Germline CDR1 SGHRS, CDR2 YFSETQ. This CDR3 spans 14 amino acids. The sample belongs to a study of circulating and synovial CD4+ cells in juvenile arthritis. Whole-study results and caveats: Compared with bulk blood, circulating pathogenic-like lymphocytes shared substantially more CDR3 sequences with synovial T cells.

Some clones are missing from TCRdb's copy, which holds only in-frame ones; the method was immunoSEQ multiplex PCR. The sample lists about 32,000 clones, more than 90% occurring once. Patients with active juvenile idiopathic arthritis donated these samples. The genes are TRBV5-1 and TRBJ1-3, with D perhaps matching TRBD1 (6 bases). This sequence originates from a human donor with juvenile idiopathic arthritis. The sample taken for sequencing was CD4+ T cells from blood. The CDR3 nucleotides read TGCGCCAGCAGCCCGGACAGAGGTGGAAACACCATATATTTT. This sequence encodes CASSPDRGGNTIYF.